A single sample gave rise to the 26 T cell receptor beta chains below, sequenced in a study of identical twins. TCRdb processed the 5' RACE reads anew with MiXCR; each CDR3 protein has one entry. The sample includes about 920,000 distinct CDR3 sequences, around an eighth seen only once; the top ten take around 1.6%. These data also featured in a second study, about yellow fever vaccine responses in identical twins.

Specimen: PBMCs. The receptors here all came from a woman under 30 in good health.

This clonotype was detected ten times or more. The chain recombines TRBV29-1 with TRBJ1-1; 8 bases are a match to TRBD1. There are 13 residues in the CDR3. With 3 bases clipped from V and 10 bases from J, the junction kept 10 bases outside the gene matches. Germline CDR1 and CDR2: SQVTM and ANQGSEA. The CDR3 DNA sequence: TGCAGCGTTGAGGGACAGGAGAATTCGGGAGCTTTCTTT. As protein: CSVEGQENSGAFF.

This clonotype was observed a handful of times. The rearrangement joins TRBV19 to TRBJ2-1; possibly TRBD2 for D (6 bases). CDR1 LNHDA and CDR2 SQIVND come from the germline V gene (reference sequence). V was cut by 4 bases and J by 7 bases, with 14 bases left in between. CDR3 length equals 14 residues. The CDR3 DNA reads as TGTGCCAGTAGTACCCTAGGGCTAGCGAATGAGCAGTTCTTC. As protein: CASSTLGLANEQFF.

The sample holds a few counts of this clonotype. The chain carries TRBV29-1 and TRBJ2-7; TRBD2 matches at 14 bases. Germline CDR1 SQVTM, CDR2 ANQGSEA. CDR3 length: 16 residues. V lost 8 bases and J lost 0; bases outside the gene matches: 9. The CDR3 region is CSSRTSGGQSSYEQYV. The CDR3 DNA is TGCAGCTCAAGGACTAGCGGGGGGCAGAGCTCCTACGAGCAGTACGTC.

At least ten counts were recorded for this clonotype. The CDR3 DNA is TGCGCCAGCAGCCGCCCTTCGACAGGGACTCGCTACACCTTC. Translation gives CASSRPSTGTRYTF. This chain links TRBV4-1 with TRBJ1-2; 7 nucleotides line up with TRBD1. This CDR3 is built from 14 residues. J gave up 9 bases and V 4 bases, and 11 bases lay outside the gene matches. Germline values: CDR1 MGHRA, CDR2 YSYEKL.

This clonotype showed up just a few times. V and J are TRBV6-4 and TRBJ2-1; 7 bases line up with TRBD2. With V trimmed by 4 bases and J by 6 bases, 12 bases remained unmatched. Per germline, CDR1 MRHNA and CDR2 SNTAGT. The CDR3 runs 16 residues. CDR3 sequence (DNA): TGTGCCAGCAGTGCCTCGGGGCTAGCGGATTTCAATGAGCAGTTCTTC. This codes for CASSASGLADFNEQFF.

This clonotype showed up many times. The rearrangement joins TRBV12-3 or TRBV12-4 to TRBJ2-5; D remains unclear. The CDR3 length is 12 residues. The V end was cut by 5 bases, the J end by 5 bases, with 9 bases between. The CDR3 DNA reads TGTGCCAGCAGTGCCTCCCTGGAGACCCAGTACTTC. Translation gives CASSASLETQYF.

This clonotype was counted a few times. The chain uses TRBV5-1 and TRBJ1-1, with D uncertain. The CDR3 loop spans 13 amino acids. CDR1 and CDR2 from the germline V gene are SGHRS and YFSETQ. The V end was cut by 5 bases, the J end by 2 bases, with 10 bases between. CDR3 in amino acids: CASRPNINTEAFF. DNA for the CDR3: TGCGCCAGCAGACCTAACATAAACACTGAAGCTTTCTTT.

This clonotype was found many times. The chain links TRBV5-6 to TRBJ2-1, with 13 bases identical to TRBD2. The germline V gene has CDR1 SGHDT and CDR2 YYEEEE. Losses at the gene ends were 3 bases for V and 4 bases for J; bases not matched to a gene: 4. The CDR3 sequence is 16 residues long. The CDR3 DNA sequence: TGTGCCAGCAGCTGGACTAGCGGGAGTCTTTACAATGAGCAGTTCTTC. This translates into CASSWTSGSLYNEQFF.

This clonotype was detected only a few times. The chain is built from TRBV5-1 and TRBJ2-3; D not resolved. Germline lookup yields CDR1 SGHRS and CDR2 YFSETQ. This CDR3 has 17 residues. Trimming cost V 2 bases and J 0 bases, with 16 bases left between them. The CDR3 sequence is CASSLSLPTESTDTQYF. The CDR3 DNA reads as TGCGCCAGCAGCTTATCCCTACCCACCGAAAGCACAGATACGCAGTATTTT.

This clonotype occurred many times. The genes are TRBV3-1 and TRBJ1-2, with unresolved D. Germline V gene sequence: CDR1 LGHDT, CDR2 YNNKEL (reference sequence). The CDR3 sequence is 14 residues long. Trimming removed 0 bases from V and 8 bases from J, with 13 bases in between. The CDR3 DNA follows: TGTGCCAGCAGCCAAGATACAGTCCCGAGGGGCTACACCTTC. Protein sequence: CASSQDTVPRGYTF.

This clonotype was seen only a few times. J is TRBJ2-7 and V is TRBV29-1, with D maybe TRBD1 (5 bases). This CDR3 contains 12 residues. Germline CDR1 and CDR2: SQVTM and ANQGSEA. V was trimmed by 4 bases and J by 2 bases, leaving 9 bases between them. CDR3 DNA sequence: TGCAGCGTTGCTCAGGGCCCCTACGAGCAGTACTTC. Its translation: CSVAQGPYEQYF.

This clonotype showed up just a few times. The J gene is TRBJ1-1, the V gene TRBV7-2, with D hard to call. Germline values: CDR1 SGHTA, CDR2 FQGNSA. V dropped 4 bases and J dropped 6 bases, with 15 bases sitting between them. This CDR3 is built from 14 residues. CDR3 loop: CASSSGGRWAEAFF. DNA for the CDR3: TGTGCCAGCAGCTCGGGAGGGAGGTGGGCTGAAGCTTTCTTT.

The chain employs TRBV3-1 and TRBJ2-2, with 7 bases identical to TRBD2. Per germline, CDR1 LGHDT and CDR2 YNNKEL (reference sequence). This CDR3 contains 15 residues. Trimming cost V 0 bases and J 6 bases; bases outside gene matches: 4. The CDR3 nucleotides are TGTGCCAGCAGCCAAGAGGGAGGGAGCCCCGGGGAGCTGTTTTTT. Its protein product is CASSQEGGSPGELFF.

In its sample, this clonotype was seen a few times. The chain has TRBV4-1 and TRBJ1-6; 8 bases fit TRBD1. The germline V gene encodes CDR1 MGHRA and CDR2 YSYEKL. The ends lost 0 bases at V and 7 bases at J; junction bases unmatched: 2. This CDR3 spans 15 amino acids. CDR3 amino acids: CASSQERTGNSPLHF. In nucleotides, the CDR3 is TGCGCCAGCAGCCAAGAAAGGACAGGGAATTCACCCCTCCACTTT.

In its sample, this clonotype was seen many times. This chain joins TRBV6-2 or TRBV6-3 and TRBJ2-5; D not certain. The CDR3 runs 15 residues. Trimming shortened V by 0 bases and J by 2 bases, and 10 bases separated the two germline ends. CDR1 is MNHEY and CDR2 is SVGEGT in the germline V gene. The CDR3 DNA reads TGTGCCAGCAGTTACTCGATGCGGCGGCAAGAGACCCAGTACTTC. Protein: CASSYSMRRQETQYF.

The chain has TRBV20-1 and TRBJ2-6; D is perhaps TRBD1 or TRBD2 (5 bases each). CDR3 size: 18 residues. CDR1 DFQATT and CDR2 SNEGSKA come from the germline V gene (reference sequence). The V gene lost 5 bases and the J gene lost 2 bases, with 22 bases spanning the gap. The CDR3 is CSAPRWDRRVAGANVLTF. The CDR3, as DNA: TGCAGTGCTCCCCGGTGGGACCGCAGGGTTGCTGGGGCCAACGTCCTGACTTTC.

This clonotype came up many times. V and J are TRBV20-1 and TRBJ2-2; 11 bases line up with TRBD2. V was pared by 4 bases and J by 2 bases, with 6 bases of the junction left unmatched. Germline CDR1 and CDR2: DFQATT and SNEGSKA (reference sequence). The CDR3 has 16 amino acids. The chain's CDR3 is CSAIASGRLNTGELFF. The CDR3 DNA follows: TGCAGTGCTATAGCTAGCGGGAGGTTAAACACCGGGGAGCTGTTTTTT.

CDR3 loop: CASSQDGAVLSYTF. The DNA for the CDR3 is TGTGCCAGCAGCCAAGATGGAGCAGTCCTGAGCTACACCTTC. The chain is built from TRBV3-1 and TRBJ1-2; D is unresolved. The length of the CDR3 is 14 residues. V lost 0 bases, J lost 9 bases, and 14 bases lay in between. The germline CDR1 and CDR2 sequences are LGHDT and YNNKEL (reference sequence).

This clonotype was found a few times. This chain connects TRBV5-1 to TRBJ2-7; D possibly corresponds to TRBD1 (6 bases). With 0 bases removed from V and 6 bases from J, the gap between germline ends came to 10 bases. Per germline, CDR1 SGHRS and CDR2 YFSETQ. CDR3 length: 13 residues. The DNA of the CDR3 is TGCGCCAGCAGCTTGGAGACAGGTGTCGAGCAGTACGTC. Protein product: CASSLETGVEQYV.

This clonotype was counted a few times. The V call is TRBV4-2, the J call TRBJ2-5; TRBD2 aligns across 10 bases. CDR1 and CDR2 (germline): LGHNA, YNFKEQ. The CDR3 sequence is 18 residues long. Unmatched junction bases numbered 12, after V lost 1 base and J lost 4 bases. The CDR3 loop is CASSQGLAGPIWGETQYF. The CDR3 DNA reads TGTGCCAGCAGCCAAGGACTAGCGGGCCCCATCTGGGGAGAGACCCAGTACTTC.

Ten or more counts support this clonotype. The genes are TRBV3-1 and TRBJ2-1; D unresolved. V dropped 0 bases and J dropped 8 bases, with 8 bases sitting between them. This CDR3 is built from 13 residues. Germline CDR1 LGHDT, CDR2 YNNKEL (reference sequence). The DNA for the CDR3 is TGTGCCAGCAGCCAAGATCGCCGGCATGAGCAGTTCTTC. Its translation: CASSQDRRHEQFF.

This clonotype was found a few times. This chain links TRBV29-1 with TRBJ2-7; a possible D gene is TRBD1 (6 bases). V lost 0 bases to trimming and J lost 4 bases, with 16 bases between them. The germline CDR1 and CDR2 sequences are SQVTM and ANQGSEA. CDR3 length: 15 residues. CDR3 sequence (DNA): TGCAGCGTTGAAGATGTCAGAGGGGGTCGGTACGAGCAGTACTTC. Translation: CSVEDVRGGRYEQYF.

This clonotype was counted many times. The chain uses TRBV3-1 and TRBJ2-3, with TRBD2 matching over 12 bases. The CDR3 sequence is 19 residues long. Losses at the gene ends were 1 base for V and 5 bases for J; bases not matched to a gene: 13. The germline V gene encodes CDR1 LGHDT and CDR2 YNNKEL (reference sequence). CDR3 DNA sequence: TGTGCCAGCAGCCAAGGACGGCGCCTAGCGGGGGGGCCCCGAGATACGCAGTATTTT. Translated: CASSQGRRLAGGPRDTQYF.

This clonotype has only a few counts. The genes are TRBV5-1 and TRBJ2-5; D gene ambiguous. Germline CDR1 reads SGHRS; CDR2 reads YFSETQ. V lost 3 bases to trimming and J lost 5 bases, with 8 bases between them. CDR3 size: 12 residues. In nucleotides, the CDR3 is TGCGCCAGCAGCTACGGGCGGGAGACCCAGTACTTC. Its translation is CASSYGRETQYF.

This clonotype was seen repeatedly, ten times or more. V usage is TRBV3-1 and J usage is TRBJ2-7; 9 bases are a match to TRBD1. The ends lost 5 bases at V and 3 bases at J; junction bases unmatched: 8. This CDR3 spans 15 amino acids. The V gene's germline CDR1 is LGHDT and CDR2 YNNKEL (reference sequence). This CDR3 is CASSLQGAGIYEQYF. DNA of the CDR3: TGTGCCAGCAGCTTACAGGGGGCAGGAATCTACGAGCAGTACTTC.

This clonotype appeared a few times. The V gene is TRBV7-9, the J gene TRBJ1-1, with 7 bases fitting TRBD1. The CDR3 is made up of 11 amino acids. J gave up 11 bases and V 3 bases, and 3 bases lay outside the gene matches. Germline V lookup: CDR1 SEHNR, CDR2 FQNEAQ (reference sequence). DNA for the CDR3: TGTGCCAGCAGCTTTGGGACAGACGCTTTCTTT. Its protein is CASSFGTDAFF.